Listed here are 14 T cell receptor beta chains from one sample, sequenced in a study of T cell responses to AZD1222 COVID-19 vaccine. Here immunoSEQ multiplex PCR was the method, and the copy in TCRdb shows in-frame clones only, minus some. This repertoire shows tens of thousands of clones, more than 70% found once; its top ten account for less than 8.5%. The sample was peripheral blood, taken 28 days after the second AZD1222 dose. These receptors originate from an adult who received the AZD1222 COVID-19 vaccine.

The chain employs TRBV18 and TRBJ2-1; 10 bases fit TRBD2. The CDR3 has 15 amino acids. Germline loops: CDR1 KGHSH, CDR2 LQKENI. Germline trimming cut 3 bases from V and 3 bases from J; bases unmatched to any gene: 2. CDR3 sequence (DNA): TGTGCCAGCTCACCCACTAGCGGGGTCTACAATGAGCAGTTCTTC. Its protein is CASSPTSGVYNEQFF.

This clone has just a few counts. The rearrangement links TRBV5-4 to TRBJ2-5; 7 bases map to TRBD1. The V gene's germline CDR1 is SGHNT and CDR2 YYREEE (reference sequence). V shed 4 bases, J shed 5 bases, and the junction held 5 bases outside the gene matches. This CDR3 region has 13 residues. The CDR3 DNA sequence: TGTGCCAGCAGCCGGGACAGAGGGGAGACCCAGTACTTC. It yields the protein CASSRDRGETQYF. Looking up the rest from reference TRBV5-4 and TRBJ2-5 gives the full variable domain: ETGVTQSPTHLIKTRGQQVTLRCSSQSGHNTVSWYQQALGQGPQFIFQYYREEENGRGNFPPRFSGLQFPNYSSELNVNALELDDSALYLCASSRDRGETQYFGPGTRLLVL.

The chain uses TRBV27 and TRBJ2-2, with 12 nucleotides matching TRBD2. This CDR3 is 16 amino acids long. CDR1 is MNHEY, CDR2 SMNVEV, per germline (reference sequence). V was clipped by 2 bases and J by 5 bases; unmatched bases: 3. The CDR3 region has the DNA TGTGCCAGCAGTTTACCCGGACTAGCGGGAACCGGGGAGCTGTTTTTT. The encoded protein is CASSLPGLAGTGELFF.

The chain employs TRBV21-1 and TRBJ1-1; the table's D call TRBD1 went unverified against the DNA. TRBV21-1 is marked as a pseudogene. This CDR3 region has 13 residues. DNA for the CDR3: TGTGCCAGCAGCTTAACACCGACAGGGCTAACTTTCTTT. Its protein is CASSLTPTGLTFF.

The CDR3 reads CASRDSGRINTEAFF. The CDR3 region has the DNA TGTGCCAGCAGGGATTCCGGACGGATTAACACTGAAGCTTTCTTT. This chain uses TRBV6-5 with TRBJ1-1; no clear D gene. Trimming took 6 bases from V and 2 from J, leaving 16 bases between them. There are 15 residues in the CDR3. CDR1 and CDR2 from the germline V gene are MNHEY and SVGAGI.

The chain couples TRBV28 to TRBJ2-7; no clear D gene. Germline-derived CDR1 and CDR2 are MDHEN and SYDVKM. V was trimmed by 6 bases and J by 5 bases, leaving 23 bases between them. The CDR3 has 16 residues. CDR3 sequence reads: CASSLNAGPRSNEQYF. The CDR3 DNA follows: TGTGCCAGCAGCCTTAATGCCGGGCCCAGAAGCAACGAGCAGTACTTC.

The chain uses TRBV7-9 and TRBJ2-5; D perhaps matches TRBD1 (6 bases). CDR3 size: 13 residues. Germline loops: CDR1 SEHNR, CDR2 FQNEAQ (reference sequence). Trimming removed 6 bases from V and 3 bases from J, with 11 bases in between. CDR3 amino acids: CASRIGQKETQYF. The CDR3 DNA follows: TGTGCCAGCAGAATCGGACAGAAAGAGACCCAGTACTTC.

The J gene is TRBJ1-1, the V gene TRBV18, with 9 nucleotides matching TRBD1. There are 15 residues in the CDR3. V lost 3 bases and J lost 1; bases outside the gene matches: 3. Germline loops: CDR1 KGHSH, CDR2 LQKENI. The CDR3 loop is CASSPTTGGNTEAFF. The DNA of the CDR3 is TGTGCCAGCTCACCCACGACAGGGGGGAACACTGAAGCTTTCTTT.

This clone was recorded only once. The chain recombines TRBV9 with TRBJ2-7; 7 bases map to TRBD2. After removal of 2 bases from V and 2 bases from J, the junction contained 7 bases not matched to a gene. Per germline, CDR1 SGDLS and CDR2 YYNGEE. There are 15 residues in the CDR3. The DNA for the CDR3 is TGTGCCAGCAGCGTCGCCGGGACTACCCCCTACGAGCAGTACTTC. It yields the protein CASSVAGTTPYEQYF.

Here the CDR3 reads CASSPHREGPPGYGYTF. In DNA form, the CDR3 reads TGTGCCAGCAGCCCCCACAGGGAGGGGCCCCCGGGCTATGGCTACACCTTC. The V gene is TRBV3-1 (or the pseudogene TRBV3-2), the J gene TRBJ1-2; weak D call: TRBD1 (6 bases). With 4 bases removed from V and 4 bases from J, the gap between germline ends came to 22 bases. The CDR3 is made up of 17 amino acids. Germline values: CDR1 LGHDT, CDR2 YNNKEL (reference sequence).

The V and J genes are TRBV2 and TRBJ1-4, with D maybe TRBD1 (6 bases). There are 12 residues in the CDR3. Trimming shortened V by 8 bases and J by 8 bases, and 12 bases separated the two germline ends. The V gene's germline CDR1 is SNHLY and CDR2 FYNNEI. The CDR3 nucleotides read TGTGCCAGCCGAAGTGACAGGGAAAAACTGTTTTTT. Its protein is CASRSDREKLFF. Drawing the rest from reference TRBV2 and TRBJ1-4, the complete variable domain is EPEVTQTPSHQVTQMGQEVILRCVPISNHLYFYWYRQILGQKVEFLVSFYNNEISEKSEIFDDQFSVERPDGSNFTLKIRSTKLEDSAMYFCASRSDREKLFFGSGTQLSVL.

The V and J genes are TRBV7-3 and TRBJ1-1; 9 bases align to TRBD1. The CDR3 length is 14 residues. Germline V gene data show CDR1 as SGHTA and CDR2 as FQGTGA. The V gene end was trimmed by 5 bases and the J gene end by 2 bases; junction bases not matched to a gene: 3. CDR3 DNA: TGTGCCAGCAGCCGGGGACAGGGAAACACTGAAGCTTTCTTT. Protein product: CASSRGQGNTEAFF.

This clone was observed a handful of times. The J gene is TRBJ1-5, the V gene TRBV4-2; TRBD1 might be the D (6 bases). The germline V gene has CDR1 LGHNA and CDR2 YNFKEQ. Trimming pared 3 bases from V and 2 bases from J, leaving 14 bases between. CDR3 length: 16 amino acids. DNA of the CDR3: TGTGCCAGCAGCCAGTTTACAGGGAACGGCAATCAGCCCCAGCATTTT. This sequence encodes CASSQFTGNGNQPQHF.

This clone was picked up a small number of times. The chain joins TRBV6-1 to TRBJ2-3; D might be TRBD2 (6 bases). CDR3 length equals 15 residues. The germline V gene encodes CDR1 MNHNS and CDR2 SASEGT. The V end lost 2 bases, the J end lost 7 bases, and 16 bases lay between the germline ends. CDR3: CASSEQGGPRNTQYF. The CDR3 region has the DNA TGTGCCAGCAGTGAACAGGGAGGCCCCAGGAATACGCAGTATTTT.